This T cell receptor beta chain was sequenced in a study of blood T cell repertoires in COVID-19. About the research overall: PBMCs, B-cell-depleted T cells, or T cells were the source of the cDNA or gDNA that made up the material.

V was clipped by 0 bases and J by 7 bases, with 10 bases between them. Germline-derived CDR1 and CDR2 are SGDLS and YYNGEE. CDR3 length equals 13 residues. Original methodology: Estimation of nucleated cell counts was performed using reference gene primer amplification. Repertoires were generated with immunoSEQ multiplex PCR, while TCRdb's copy carries only in-frame clones and drops some. The DNA was the basis for D and trimming; V, J and clone size are from that table. The sample yields approximately 100,000 clones, about 91% seen once. This chain joins TRBV9 and TRBJ1-1; tentatively, D is TRBD1 (5 bases). This TCR was sampled from a man between 45 and 60 years old with acute or convalescent COVID-19. Sample: peripheral blood. CDR3 loop: CASSVATGFEAFF. The DNA for the CDR3 is TGTGCCAGCAGCGTAGCAACAGGCTTTGAAGCTTTCTTT. Based on the CDR3 plus reference TRBV9 and TRBJ1-1, the full variable domain is DSGVTQTPKHLITATGQRVTLRCSPRSGDLSVYWYQQSLDQGLQFLIQYYNGEERAKGNILERFSAQQFPDLHSELNLSSLELGDSALYFCASSVATGFEAFFGQGTRLTVV.